One sample yielded the 30 T cell receptor beta chains listed below, sequenced in a study of T cell clonality in common variable immunodeficiency. Study-level results: Reportedly, TCR beta sequences from common variable immunodeficiency showed fewer deletions and N-nucleotide insertions.

Profiling relied on immunoSEQ multiplex PCR, and the TCRdb table lists in-frame clones only, not all of them. This sample carries 9,400 or so clones, none of them present only once. These receptors are not linked to any known antigen. Specimen: peripheral blood mononuclear cells. The receptors stem from a human donor with common variable immunodeficiency.

This clone rates as medium-sized (0.01 to 0.1%). The CDR3 end lies 3 residues beyond the end of the read and is filled in from the germline J gene. This chain uses TRBV2 with TRBJ1-2; weak D call: TRBD1 (6 bases). This CDR3 is built from 13 residues. Germline values: CDR1 SNHLY, CDR2 FYNNEI. Trimming took off 7 bases at V and 1 base at J, with 10 bases between the two ends. Incomplete CDR3 DNA: TGTGCCAGCAAGTTACAGGGTAACTATGGC. It codes for CASKLQGNYG. Given in full, the CDR3 is CASKLQGNYGYTF.

With respect to this clone: The read ends 3 residues shy of where the CDR3 ends; the end is completed using the germline J gene. The chain uses TRBV2 and TRBJ1-1; D might be TRBD1 (6 bases). CDR3 length: 14 residues. The V end was cut by 8 bases, the J end by 7 bases, with 20 bases between. Germline values: CDR1 SNHLY, CDR2 FYNNEI. Partial CDR3 DNA: TGTGCCAGCGTTTTCGGAGGGGGGGCCATTGAA. Its protein is CASVFGGGAIE. The whole CDR3 protein reads CASVFGGGAIEAFF.

This clone appeared many times. The read halts 3 residues ahead of the CDR3 end, with the missing end drawn from the germline J gene. J is TRBJ1-5 and V is TRBV18; D call uncertain. The germline CDR1 and CDR2 sequences are KGHSH and LQKENI. The CDR3 loop spans 13 amino acids. Trimming removed 1 base from V and 4 bases from J, with 5 bases in between. CDR3 protein: CASSPLINQPQHF. CDR3 DNA, as far as it was read: TGTGCCAGCTCACCACTTATAAATCAGCCC. The full variable domain, rest sourced from reference TRBV18 and TRBJ1-5, is NAGVMQNPRHLVRRRGQEARLRCSPMKGHSHVYWYRQLPEEGLKFMVYLQKENIIDESGMPKERFSAEFPKEGPSILRIQQVVRGDSAAYFCASSPLINQPQHFGDGTRLSIL.

There are many counts of this clone. Germline is not matched at one junction end, which may reflect a read error. The read falls 3 residues short of the CDR3 end, and the missing part is taken from the germline J gene. This chain joins TRBV19 and TRBJ2-3, with a tentative D call TRBD1 (5 bases). There are 15 residues in the CDR3. Germline values: CDR1 LNHDA, CDR2 SQIVND (reference sequence). The CDR3 is CASSIGGRFTGTQYF. The DNA read from the CDR3 is TGTGCCAGTAGTATAGGGGGCAGGTTCACAGGTACG. The variable domain in full, with the rest retrieved from reference TRBV19 and TRBJ2-3, is DGGITQSPKYLFRKEGQNVTLSCEQNLNHDAMYWYRQDPGQGLRLIYYSQIVNDFQKGDIAEGYSVSREKKESFPLTVTSAQKNPTAFYLCASSIGGRFTGTQYFGPGTRLTVL.

This clone was observed at least ten times. The read finishes 3 residues shy of the CDR3 end, and the germline J gene is used to complete it. The chain combines TRBV20-1 with TRBJ2-2; a weak D match, TRBD2 (6 bases). With 0 bases removed from V and 4 bases from J, the gap between germline ends came to 12 bases. This CDR3 has 15 residues. The germline V gene has CDR1 DFQATT and CDR2 SNEGSKA (reference sequence). The sequenced part of the CDR3 DNA is TGCAGTGCTAGAGAAGAACGGGGGTTCACCGGGGAG. It is translated as CSAREERGFTGE. The whole CDR3 reads CSAREERGFTGELFF.

This clone was recorded at least ten times. The CDR3 is cut off 3 residues early in the read; its end comes from the germline J gene. This chain links TRBV24-1 with TRBJ2-1; TRBD2 matches at 7 bases. Germline V CDR1 and CDR2: KGHDR, SFDVKD. The CDR3 totals 15 residues. The J segment lost 7 bases and the V segment lost 3 bases, leaving 8 bases of the junction unmatched. Partial CDR3 DNA: TGTGCCACCAGTGATGCGGGGAGGGGTCGGAATGAG. This gives the protein CATSDAGRGRNE. The entire CDR3 protein reads CATSDAGRGRNEQFF.

This clone was detected many times. The DNA ends 3 residues before the CDR3 does, and the rest of the CDR3 is filled in from the germline J gene. This rearrangement joins TRBV7-8 to TRBJ1-5; no reliable D call. This CDR3 contains 16 residues. The germline V gene has CDR1 SGHVS and CDR2 FQNEAQ. V was trimmed by 4 bases and J by 4 bases, leaving 17 bases between them. The covered CDR3 bases are TGTGCCAGCAGCTCTTTAATTTTAATCGTAAATCAGCCC. Translation: CASSSLILIVNQP. The entire CDR3 sequence reads CASSSLILIVNQPQHF. Filled out from reference TRBV7-8 and TRBJ1-5, the complete variable domain reads GAGVSQSPRYKVAKRGQDVALRCDPISGHVSLFWYQQALGQGPEFLTYFQNEAQLDKSGLPSDRFFAERPEGSVSTLKIQRTQQEDSAVYLCASSSLILIVNQPQHFGDGTRLSIL.

This clone has at least ten counts. The read finishes 3 residues shy of the CDR3 end, and the germline J gene is used to complete it. This chain joins TRBV20-1 and TRBJ1-4; TRBD1 agrees at 7 bases. CDR3 length: 14 amino acids. The germline V gene encodes CDR1 DFQATT and CDR2 SNEGSKA (reference sequence). V was pared by 6 bases and J by 2 bases, with 6 bases of the junction left unmatched. The sequenced part of the CDR3 DNA is TGCAGTGCAACCGGGACAGCGACTAATGAAAAA. Translation gives CSATGTATNEK. The CDR3 as a whole reads CSATGTATNEKLFF.

Many counts were recorded for this clone. Sequencing ends 3 residues short of the CDR3 end; the germline J gene provides the rest. The chain uses TRBV20-1 and TRBJ2-7; 8 nucleotides line up with TRBD1. V dropped 5 bases and J dropped 0; count of bases not matched to a gene: 9. Germline lookup yields CDR1 DFQATT and CDR2 SNEGSKA (reference sequence). The CDR3 runs to 15 residues. CDR3 DNA (partial): TGCAGTGCTCCTAAACCGGGACAGGCCTCCTACGAG. This encodes CSAPKPGQASYE. The CDR3 in full is CSAPKPGQASYEQYF.

This clone was seen ten or more times. The read halts 3 residues ahead of the CDR3 end, with the missing end drawn from the germline J gene. The gene calls are TRBV6-1 and TRBJ2-5; D tentatively reads TRBD1 or TRBD2 (7 bases each). Per germline, CDR1 MNHNS and CDR2 SASEGT. The CDR3 loop spans 17 amino acids. V shed 2 bases and J shed 4 bases, with 20 bases lying between them. The CDR3 bases that were read are TGTGCCAGCAGTGAACCAGGGGGAGGGCCCGGGAGAGAGACC. This sequence encodes CASSEPGGGPGRET. The full CDR3 reads CASSEPGGGPGRETQYF.

Many counts were recorded for this clone. The CDR3 end falls 3 residues outside the read, so it is completed with the germline J gene. The chain is built from TRBV20-1 and TRBJ1-2; no firm D call. In germline, CDR1 is DFQATT, CDR2 SNEGSKA (reference sequence). Trimming cost V 6 bases and J 4 bases, with 21 bases left between them. CDR3 length equals 15 residues. Incomplete CDR3 DNA: TGCAGTGCCCGAGACCCCAACAGACCTCTCTATGGC. It translates to CSARDPNRPLYG. The whole CDR3 region reads CSARDPNRPLYGYTF.

This clone was counted ten times or more. The CDR3 end is not reached by the read, which stops 3 residues before it; the germline J gene fills it in. The V gene is TRBV15, the J gene TRBJ1-1; 8 nucleotides align to TRBD1. This CDR3 comprises 12 residues. CDR1 and CDR2 (germline): LNHNV, YYDKDF (reference sequence). The CDR3 is CATSPQGARAFF. CDR3 DNA (partial): TGTGCCACCAGCCCTCAGGGGGCGAGA. Filled out from reference TRBV15 and TRBJ1-1, the complete variable domain reads DAMVIQNPRYQVTQFGKPVTLSCSQTLNHNVMYWYQQKSSQAPKLLFHYYDKDFNNEADTPDNFQSRRPNTSFCFLDIRSPGLGDTAMYLCATSPQGARAFFGQGTRLTVV.

This clone appeared many times. The sequenced CDR3 bases are TGTGCCATCAGGCCCCGGGACAGGGGTGAG. Translating gives CAIRPRDRGE. In full, the CDR3 reads CAIRPRDRGEQFF. The rearrangement uses TRBV10-3 and TRBJ2-1; TRBD1 aligns across 10 bases. The read finishes 3 residues shy of the CDR3 end, and the germline J gene is used to complete it. J gave up 9 bases and V 6 bases, and 5 bases lay outside the gene matches. CDR1 is ENHRY, CDR2 SYGVKD, per germline. The CDR3 spans 13 residues.

By frequency in the sample, this clone is medium-sized. The missing CDR3 end, 3 residues past where the read stops, is filled in from the germline J gene. The chain couples TRBV5-4 to TRBJ1-5, with unresolved D. V lost 2 bases and J 4 bases, leaving 10 bases between the germline ends. Germline lookup yields CDR1 SGHNT and CDR2 YYREEE (reference sequence). This CDR3 is 14 amino acids long. CDR3 sequence reads: CASSLKGQNQPQHF. Incomplete CDR3 DNA: TGTGCCAGCAGCTTAAAGGGCCAGAATCAGCCC.

This clone came up a few times. The CDR3 end is not reached by the read, which stops 3 residues before it; the germline J gene fills it in. This chain uses TRBV19 with TRBJ1-2; no clear D gene. Germline CDR1 LNHDA, CDR2 SQIVND (reference sequence). V lost 2 bases and J lost 1, with 14 bases in between. The CDR3 has 16 residues. The sequenced part of the CDR3 DNA is TGTGCCAGTAGTATAACGCAAGAGAAGGTTAACTATGGC. Residues: CASSITQEKVNYG. The CDR3 in full is CASSITQEKVNYGYTF.

This clone is judged medium-sized. Coverage ceases 3 residues before the CDR3 finishes, and the germline J gene fills in the end. The sample carries other DNA sequences with the same CDR3. This sequence joins TRBV5-1 and TRBJ2-7, with 10 positions matching TRBD1. Germline V gives CDR1 SGHRS, CDR2 YFSETQ. The CDR3 covers 14 residues. Trimming at V came to 4 bases and at J to 5 bases, leaving 6 bases not matched to a gene. This CDR3 is CASSAGQGLNEQYF. Incomplete CDR3 DNA: TGCGCCAGCAGCGCGGGACAGGGGTTGAACGAG.

This clone was observed at least ten times. With the read ending 3 residues before the CDR3 end, the germline J gene is used to fill in that end. This chain links TRBV12-3 or TRBV12-4 with TRBJ1-2, with D possibly matching TRBD1 (5 bases). Deletions cut 3 bases from V and 0 bases from J, with 14 bases between. The length of the CDR3 is 16 residues. CDR3 bases read: TGTGCCAGCAGTTTTGACAGCATCATCGCTAACTATGGC. Translation gives CASSFDSIIANYG. Given in full, the CDR3 is CASSFDSIIANYGYTF.

This clone was detected many times. Coverage ceases 3 residues before the CDR3 finishes, and the germline J gene fills in the end. The chain combines TRBV5-1 with TRBJ2-6; D remains unclear. This CDR3 spans 15 amino acids. V lost 1 base and J 4 bases, leaving 9 bases between the germline ends. From germline, CDR1 is SGHRS and CDR2 YFSETQ. Incomplete CDR3 DNA: TGCGCCAGCAGCTTGAGTAGTTCCGGGGCCAACGTC. Amino acid sequence: CASSLSSSGANV. The complete CDR3 reads CASSLSSSGANVLTF.

This clone was counted many times. The CDR3 is cut off 3 residues early in the read; its end comes from the germline J gene. The rearrangement uses TRBV2 and TRBJ1-2, with D maybe TRBD1 (5 bases). Trimming pared 6 bases from V and 4 bases from J, leaving 15 bases between. The CDR3 sequence is 14 residues long. Germline V gene sequence: CDR1 SNHLY, CDR2 FYNNEI. The CDR3 is CASRQDLTGYGYTF. Incomplete CDR3 DNA: TGTGCCAGCAGACAGGACCTTACGGGCTATGGC.

In its sample, this clone was seen many times. Read coverage stops 3 residues before the CDR3 terminus; the germline J gene supplies the remainder. J is TRBJ2-1 and V is TRBV7-3; TRBD2 aligns across 11 bases. The CDR3 has 17 residues. Per the germline V gene, CDR1 is SGHTA and CDR2 is FQGTGA. The V and J ends lost 5 bases and 3 bases, in that order; junction bases with no gene match: 9. The CDR3 bases that were read are TGTGCCAGCAGCCCGACTGGACTAGCGGGTGGCTACAATGAG. Its protein product is CASSPTGLAGGYNE. The complete CDR3 protein is CASSPTGLAGGYNEQFF.

In this sample, this clone is medium-sized. The sequenced fragment ends 3 residues before the CDR3 boundary, so the rest is inferred from the germline J gene. V gene TRBV20-1 combines with J gene TRBJ2-1, with D hard to call. The CDR3 consists of 12 residues. Per the germline V gene, CDR1 is DFQATT and CDR2 is SNEGSKA (reference sequence). V was shortened by 1 base and J by 4 bases, with 5 bases between the two germline ends. Partial CDR3 DNA: TGCAGTGCTAGAGCGTCGTACAATGAG. Protein product: CSARASYNE. The complete CDR3 protein is CSARASYNEQFF.

This clone is medium-sized. Read data end 3 residues before the CDR3 end; the end is taken from the germline J gene. The chain employs TRBV5-1 and TRBJ2-7; 7 positions match TRBD1. V was clipped by 3 bases and J by 0 bases; unmatched bases: 0. The V gene's germline CDR1 is SGHRS and CDR2 YFSETQ. CDR3 size: 13 residues. This CDR3 reads CASSWDSSYEQYF. The sequenced CDR3 bases are TGCGCCAGCAGCTGGGACAGCTCCTACGAG.

The sample holds many counts of this clone. The sequence runs out 3 residues before the end of the CDR3; the remainder is reconstructed from the germline J gene. This chain links TRBV28 with TRBJ2-1, with 7 nucleotides matching TRBD2. The ends lost 5 bases at V and 0 bases at J; junction bases unmatched: 13. This CDR3 region has 18 residues. In germline, CDR1 is MDHEN, CDR2 SYDVKM. This CDR3 is CASSGGVGRGLSYNEQFF. The sequenced part of the CDR3 DNA is TGTGCCAGCAGTGGGGGGGTTGGTCGGGGACTCTCCTACAATGAG.

This clone was observed a handful of times. The read halts 3 residues ahead of the CDR3 end, with the missing end drawn from the germline J gene. The rearrangement links TRBV5-1 to TRBJ2-5, with D possibly being TRBD2 (6 bases). CDR3 size: 14 residues. Germline V gives CDR1 SGHRS, CDR2 YFSETQ. The V end was cut by 4 bases, the J end by 4 bases, with 14 bases between. The CDR3: CASSPRDLSETQYF. CDR3 bases read: TGCGCCAGCAGCCCCCGGGACTTGTCAGAGACC.

This clone was picked up many times. The read ends 3 residues before the CDR3 terminus; that terminus is restored from the germline J gene. The rearrangement joins TRBV11-2 to TRBJ2-5; TRBD2 matches at 8 bases. Germline CDR1 reads SGHAT; CDR2 reads FQNNGV. This CDR3 spans 15 amino acids. J gave up 7 bases and V 1 base, and 8 bases lay outside the gene matches. CDR3 DNA, as far as it was read: TGTGCCAGCAGCTTAGTTGGCGGGGGGCCCGGGACC. It codes for CASSLVGGGPGT. The whole CDR3 protein reads CASSLVGGGPGTQYF.

In its sample, this clone ranks as medium-sized. The read finishes 3 residues shy of the CDR3 end, and the germline J gene is used to complete it. The genes are TRBV7-3 and TRBJ2-5; the match to TRBD2 covers 7 bases. The V and J ends lost 3 bases and 5 bases, in that order; junction bases with no gene match: 3. This CDR3 is 13 amino acids long. Germline V gene data show CDR1 as SGHTA and CDR2 as FQGTGA. The CDR3 protein is CASSFGGGETQYF. The sequenced part of the CDR3 DNA is TGTGCCAGCAGCTTCGGGGGAGGGGAGACC.

This clone was counted many times. The read terminates 3 residues ahead of where the CDR3 ends, so the germline J gene completes it. V usage is TRBV9 and J usage is TRBJ1-6; 7 bases align to TRBD1. J lost 10 bases, V lost 2 bases, and 6 bases had no gene match. CDR1 and CDR2 (germline): SGDLS, YYNGEE. This CDR3 spans 14 amino acids. CDR3 bases read: TGTGCCAGCAGCGTGACAGGGTTATTGTCACCC. Translating gives CASSVTGLLSP. The full CDR3 protein is CASSVTGLLSPLHF.

This clone was detected ten times or more. The observed sequence ends 3 residues before the CDR3 terminus, with the missing tail filled in from the germline J gene. The chain recombines TRBV28 with TRBJ1-6; D is unresolved. The length of the CDR3 is 15 residues. Per germline, CDR1 MDHEN and CDR2 SYDVKM. Trimming pared 4 bases from V and 7 bases from J, leaving 14 bases between. CDR3 sequence: CASSSPGHGNSPLHF. The covered CDR3 bases are TGTGCCAGCAGTTCGCCAGGCCACGGAAATTCACCC.

This clone was recorded at least ten times. The read gets to within 3 residues of the CDR3 end, and the germline J gene fills in the rest. V is TRBV20-1 and J is TRBJ1-2; TRBD1 is a possible D gene (5 bases). There are 15 residues in the CDR3. Germline V lookup: CDR1 DFQATT, CDR2 SNEGSKA (reference sequence). V lost 0 bases to trimming and J lost 2 bases, with 13 bases between them. The CDR3 region is CSARDSGGTNYGYTF. CDR3 DNA, as far as it was read: TGCAGTGCTAGAGATTCCGGGGGAACGAACTATGGC.

This clone was observed at least ten times. The read gets to within 3 residues of the CDR3 end, and the germline J gene fills in the rest. V is TRBV5-8 and J is TRBJ2-7; 7 nucleotides match TRBD2. The V gene's germline CDR1 is SGHTS and CDR2 YDEGEE. CDR3 length: 14 residues. J lost 0 bases, V lost 3 bases, and 3 bases had no gene match. The CDR3 sequence is CASSSRDYSYEQYF. CDR3 bases read: TGTGCCAGCAGCTCCCGGGACTACTCCTACGAG.